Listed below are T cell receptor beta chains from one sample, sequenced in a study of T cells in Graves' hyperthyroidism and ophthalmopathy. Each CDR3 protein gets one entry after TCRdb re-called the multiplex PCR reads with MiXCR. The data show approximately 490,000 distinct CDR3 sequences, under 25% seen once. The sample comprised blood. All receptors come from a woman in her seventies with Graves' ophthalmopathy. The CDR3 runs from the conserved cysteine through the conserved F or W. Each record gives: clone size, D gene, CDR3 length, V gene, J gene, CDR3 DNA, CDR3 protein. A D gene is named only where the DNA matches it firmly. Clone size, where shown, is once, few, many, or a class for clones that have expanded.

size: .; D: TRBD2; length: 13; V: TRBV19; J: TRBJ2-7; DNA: TGTGCCAGTAGTCGCGGGACTAGAAGAGAGCAGTACTTC; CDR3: CASSRGTRREQYF
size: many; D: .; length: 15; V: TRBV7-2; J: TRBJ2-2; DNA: TGTGCCAGCAGCTTACGAGCGGGGAACACCGGGGAGCTGTTTTTT; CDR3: CASSLRAGNTGELFF
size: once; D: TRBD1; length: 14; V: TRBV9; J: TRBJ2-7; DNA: TGTGCCAGCAGCGTAGTAGGGACAGGGGGCGAGCAGTACTTC; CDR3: CASSVVGTGGEQYF
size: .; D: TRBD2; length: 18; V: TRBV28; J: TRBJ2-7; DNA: TGTGCCAGCAGCCAAGTGCCTAGCGGTATGGGGGGGTCCTACGAGCAGTACTTC; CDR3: CASSQVPSGMGGSYEQYF
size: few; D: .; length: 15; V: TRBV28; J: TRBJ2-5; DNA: TGTGCCAGCAGCGGGTGGGGAACCGCGAGGGAGACCCAGTACTTC; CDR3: CASSGWGTARETQYF
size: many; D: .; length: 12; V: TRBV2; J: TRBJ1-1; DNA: TGTGCCAGCACAGGGGCGAACACTGAAGCTTTCTTT; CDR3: CASTGANTEAFF
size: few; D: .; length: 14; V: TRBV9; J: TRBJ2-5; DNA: TGTGCCAGCAGCGTAGTTGGGTCGGGGGAGACCCAGTACTTC; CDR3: CASSVVGSGETQYF
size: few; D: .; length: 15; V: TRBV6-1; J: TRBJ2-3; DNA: TGTGCCAGCAAACTTACTACGACGGGCACAGATACGCAGTATTTT; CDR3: CASKLTTTGTDTQYF
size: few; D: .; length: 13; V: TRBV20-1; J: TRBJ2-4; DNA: TGCAGTGCTAGAGAGGGTTTTTCAGACATTCAGTACTTC; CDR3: CSAREGFSDIQYF
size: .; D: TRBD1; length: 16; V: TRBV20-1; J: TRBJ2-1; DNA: TGCAGTGCTTCCCCCTTTGGACAGGGGACGACCTACGAGCAGTTCTTC; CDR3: CSASPFGQGTTYEQFF
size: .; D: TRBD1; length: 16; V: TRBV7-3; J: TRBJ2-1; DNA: TGTGCCAGCAGCATTACAGGGGACCCCTCCTACAATGAGCAGTTCTTC; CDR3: CASSITGDPSYNEQFF
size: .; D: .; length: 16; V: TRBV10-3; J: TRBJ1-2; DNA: TGTGCCATCAGACTATACGGGACATCCACTAACTATGGCTACACCTTC; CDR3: CAIRLYGTSTNYGYTF
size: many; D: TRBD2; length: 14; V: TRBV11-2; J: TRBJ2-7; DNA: TGTGCCAGCAGCGAGGGGACTAGCCGTGGGGAGCAGTACTTC; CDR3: CASSEGTSRGEQYF
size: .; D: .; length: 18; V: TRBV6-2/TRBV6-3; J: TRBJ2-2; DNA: TGTGCCAGCAGTTACTCGGGGGGGGCGGGAGAGAAAACCGGGGAGCTGTTTTTT; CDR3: CASSYSGGAGEKTGELFF
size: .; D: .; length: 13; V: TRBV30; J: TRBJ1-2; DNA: TGTGCCTGGAGCCAAGGACAGAACTATGGCTACACCTTC; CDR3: CAWSQGQNYGYTF
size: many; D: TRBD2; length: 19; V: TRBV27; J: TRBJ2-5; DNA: TGTGCCAGCAGTTTTAGGGGGACAGGAACTAGCGGGACAGAAGAGACCCAGTACTTC; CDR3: CASSFRGTGTSGTEETQYF
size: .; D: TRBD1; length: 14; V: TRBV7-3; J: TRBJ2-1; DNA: TGTGCCAGCAGCCTCGACAGGGGACACAATGAGCAGTTCTTC; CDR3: CASSLDRGHNEQFF
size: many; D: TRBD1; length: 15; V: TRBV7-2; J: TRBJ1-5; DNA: TGTGCCAGCAGCTCCGGGACAGGGGGAAATCAGCCCCAGCATTTT; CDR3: CASSSGTGGNQPQHF
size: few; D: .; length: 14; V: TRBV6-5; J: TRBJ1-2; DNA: TGTGCCAGCAGTTACCCGGACCGAGGAAGGGGCTACACCTTC; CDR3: CASSYPDRGRGYTF
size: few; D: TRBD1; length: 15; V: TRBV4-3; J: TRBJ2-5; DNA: TGCGCCAGCAGCTCCGGACAGGGGGTGATGGAGACCCAGTACTTC; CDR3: CASSSGQGVMETQYF
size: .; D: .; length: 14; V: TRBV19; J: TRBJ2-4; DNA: TGTGCCAGTAGTAAGAGCTTGGCCAAAAACATTCAGTACTTC; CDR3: CASSKSLAKNIQYF
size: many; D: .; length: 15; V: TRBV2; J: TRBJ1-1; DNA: TGTGCCAGCAGTGAACCGGCAGGGAGGTACACTGAAGCTTTCTTT; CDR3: CASSEPAGRYTEAFF
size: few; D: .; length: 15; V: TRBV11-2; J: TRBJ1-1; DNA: TGTGCCAGCAGGTTGACGAGGGGCGTGAACACTGAAGCTTTCTTT; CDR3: CASRLTRGVNTEAFF
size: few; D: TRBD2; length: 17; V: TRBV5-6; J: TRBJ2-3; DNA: TGTGCCAGCAGCTCCAGGACTAGCGGGAGGCAAACAGATACGCAGTATTTT; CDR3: CASSSRTSGRQTDTQYF
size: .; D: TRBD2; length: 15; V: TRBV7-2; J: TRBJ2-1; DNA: TGTGCCAGCAGCGGACTAGCGGGGTCCTACAGTGAGCAGTTCTTC; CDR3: CASSGLAGSYSEQFF
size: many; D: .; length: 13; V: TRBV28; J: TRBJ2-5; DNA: TGTGCCAGCATTGGAAGCTTGAGCGAGACCCAGTACTTC; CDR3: CASIGSLSETQYF
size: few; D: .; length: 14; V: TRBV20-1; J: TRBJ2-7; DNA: TGCAGTGTCGGACGACGGGTTCGGACTGGGGAGCAGTACTTC; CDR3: CSVGRRVRTGEQYF
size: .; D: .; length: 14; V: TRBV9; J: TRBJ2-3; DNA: TGTGCCAGCAGCGTAGGGGGAAACACAGATACGCAGTATTTT; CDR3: CASSVGGNTDTQYF
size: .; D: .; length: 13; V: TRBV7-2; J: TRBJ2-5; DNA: TGTGCCAGCAGCGGACGCATCCAAGAGACCCAGTACTTC; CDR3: CASSGRIQETQYF
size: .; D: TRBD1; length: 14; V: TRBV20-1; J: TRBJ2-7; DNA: TGCAGTGCCCAGGGACAGGGGGTCACCTACGAGCAGTACTTC; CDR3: CSAQGQGVTYEQYF
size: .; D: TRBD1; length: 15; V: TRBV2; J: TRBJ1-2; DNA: TGTGCCAGCAGTCGTGACAGGGCCAACAACTATGGCTACACCTTC; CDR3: CASSRDRANNYGYTF
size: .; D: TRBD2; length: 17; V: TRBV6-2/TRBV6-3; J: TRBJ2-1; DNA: TGTGCCAGCAGTTCGCGGACTAGCGGGAAGATCTACAATGAGCAGTTCTTC; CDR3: CASSSRTSGKIYNEQFF
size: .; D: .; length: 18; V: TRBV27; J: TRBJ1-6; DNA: TGTGCCAGCAGTTTATCACGGTTGGCGGGGTCCTATAATTCACCCCTCCACTTT; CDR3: CASSLSRLAGSYNSPLHF
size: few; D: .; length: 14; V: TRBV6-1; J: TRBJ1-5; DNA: TGTGCCAGCAGGCAGGTTTCGGGGAATCAGCCCCAGCATTTT; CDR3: CASRQVSGNQPQHF
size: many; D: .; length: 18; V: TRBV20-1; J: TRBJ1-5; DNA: TGCAGTGCTAGAGGTACACAGGGCAGCCAATATCGCAATCAGCCCCAGCATTTT; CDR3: CSARGTQGSQYRNQPQHF
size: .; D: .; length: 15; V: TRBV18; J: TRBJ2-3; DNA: TGTGCCAGCTCACCAGTGAGGGTAAGGTCAGATACGCAGTATTTT; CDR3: CASSPVRVRSDTQYF